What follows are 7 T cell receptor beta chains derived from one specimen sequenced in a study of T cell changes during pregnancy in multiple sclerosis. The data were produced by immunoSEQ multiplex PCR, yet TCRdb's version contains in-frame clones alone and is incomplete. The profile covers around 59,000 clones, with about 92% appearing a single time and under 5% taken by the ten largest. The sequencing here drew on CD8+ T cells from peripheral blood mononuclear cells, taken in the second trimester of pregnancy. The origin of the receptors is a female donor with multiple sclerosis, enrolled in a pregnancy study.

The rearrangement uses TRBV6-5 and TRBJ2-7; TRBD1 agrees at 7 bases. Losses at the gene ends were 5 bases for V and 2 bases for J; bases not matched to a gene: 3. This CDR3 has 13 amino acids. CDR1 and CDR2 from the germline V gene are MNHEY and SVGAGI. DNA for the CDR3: TGTGCCAGCAGTGATACAGGGGCCTACGAGCAGTACTTC. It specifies CASSDTGAYEQYF.

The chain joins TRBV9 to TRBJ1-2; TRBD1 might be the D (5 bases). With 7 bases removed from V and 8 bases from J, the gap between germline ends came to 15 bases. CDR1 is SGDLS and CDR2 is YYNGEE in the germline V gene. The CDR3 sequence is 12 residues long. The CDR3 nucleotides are TGTGCCAGCGGCCCGTCTAGGGGCGGCTACACCTTC. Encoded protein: CASGPSRGGYTF.

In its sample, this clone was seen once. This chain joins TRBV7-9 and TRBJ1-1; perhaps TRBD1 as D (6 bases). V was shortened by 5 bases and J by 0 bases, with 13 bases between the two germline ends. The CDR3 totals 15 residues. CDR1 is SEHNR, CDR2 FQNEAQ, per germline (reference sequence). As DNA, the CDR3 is TGTGCCAGCAGCACACGGCAGGGGTTGAACACTGAAGCTTTCTTT. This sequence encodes CASSTRQGLNTEAFF.

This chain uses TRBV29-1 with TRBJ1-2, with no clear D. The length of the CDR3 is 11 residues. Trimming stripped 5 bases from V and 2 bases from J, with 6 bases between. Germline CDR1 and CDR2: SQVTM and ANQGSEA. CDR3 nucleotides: TGCAGCGTTCCCCAGAACTATGGCTACACCTTC. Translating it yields CSVPQNYGYTF.

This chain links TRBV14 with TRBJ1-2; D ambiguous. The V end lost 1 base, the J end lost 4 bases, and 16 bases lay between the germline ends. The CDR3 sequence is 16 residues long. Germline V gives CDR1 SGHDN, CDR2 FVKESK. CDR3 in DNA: TGTGCCAGCAGCCAAGGGTACGGGGAATTGTCCTATGGCTACACCTTC. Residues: CASSQGYGELSYGYTF.

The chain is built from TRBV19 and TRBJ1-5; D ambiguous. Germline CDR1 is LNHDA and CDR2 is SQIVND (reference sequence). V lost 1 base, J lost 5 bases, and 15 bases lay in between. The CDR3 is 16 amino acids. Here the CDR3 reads CASSIGGRLFDQPQHF. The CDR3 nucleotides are TGTGCCAGTAGTATAGGAGGGCGGTTGTTCGATCAGCCCCAGCATTTT.

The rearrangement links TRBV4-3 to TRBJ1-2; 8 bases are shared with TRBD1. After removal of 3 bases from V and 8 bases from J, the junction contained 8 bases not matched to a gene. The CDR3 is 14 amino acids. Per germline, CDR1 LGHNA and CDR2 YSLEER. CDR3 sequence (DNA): TGCGCCAGCAGCCACCTGATGACAGGGGACGGCTACACCTTC. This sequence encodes CASSHLMTGDGYTF.